These T cell receptor beta chains were read from a single sample in a study of T cell responses to AZD1222 COVID-19 vaccine. Assay used: immunoSEQ multiplex PCR; TCRdb lists only in-frame clones, some missing. The sample consists of 95,000 to 150,000 clones, under 90% of them appearing once. Sequences were derived from peripheral blood, sampled on day 0 of AZD1222 vaccination. The receptor set was obtained from an adult in good health. Both conserved end residues are part of each CDR3. D genes are given only for firm matches. Only some rows state a clone size, as once, few, many or a class for expanded clones.

clone size	V gene	J gene	D gene	CDR3 DNA	CDR3 protein
NA	TRBV29-1	TRBJ2-2	TRBD2	TGCAGCGTCGCCCTTAATCGGGCTAGCGGGGTTTCGAACACCGGGGAGCTGTTTTTT	CSVALNRASGVSNTGELFF
NA	TRBV20-1	TRBJ1-2	TRBD1	TGCAGTGCTGGACGGACAGGCGAGTACACCTTC	CSAGRTGEYTF
NA	TRBV19	TRBJ2-7	TRBD2	TGTGCCAGTAGTATAGCCGGGGGGAGCTCCTACGAGCAGTACTTC	CASSIAGGSSYEQYF
NA	TRBV30	TRBJ2-1	NA	TGTGCCTGGAGTGACCAGGGACACGGAATGTACAATGAGCAGTTCTTC	CAWSDQGHGMYNEQFF
medium-sized	TRBV6-2/TRBV6-3	TRBJ2-7	TRBD1	TGTGCCAGCAGTCGGACAGGAACCTACGAGCAGTACTTC	CASSRTGTYEQYF
NA	TRBV18	TRBJ1-2	NA	TGTGCCAGCTCACCACTAACCCAATCCACCACCATCTATGGCTACACCTTC	CASSPLTQSTTIYGYTF
NA	TRBV19	TRBJ2-2	TRBD2	TGTGCCAGTAGTATGGGGACAACCCTGAGGAGCGGGAGTACCGGGGAGCTGTTTTTT	CASSMGTTLRSGSTGELFF
once	TRBV5-6	TRBJ1-2	TRBD1	TGTGCCAGCAGCCATTGGGGAGGGGGCCATGGCTACACCTTC	CASSHWGGGHGYTF
NA	TRBV5-6	TRBJ1-3	NA	TGTGCCAGCAGCTTCGGCAGCTCAAGCTCTGGAAACACCATATATTTT	CASSFGSSSSGNTIYF
NA	TRBV6-6	TRBJ1-5	TRBD1	TGTGCCAGCAGTTACGGCGACAGGGGGGAGGGTCAGCCCCAGCATTTT	CASSYGDRGEGQPQHF
NA	TRBV5-6	TRBJ1-2	TRBD1	TGTGCCAGCAGCTTGGGGGGACAGCCGCAACTTAACTATGGCTACACCTTC	CASSLGGQPQLNYGYTF
NA	TRBV7-6	TRBJ2-3	NA	TGTGCCAGCAGCCCGGACAGACTCACAGATACGCAGTATTTT	CASSPDRLTDTQYF
once	TRBV5-4	TRBJ1-1	NA	TGTGCCAGCAGCGCAGGTCAGGGCAGCGCCACTGAAGCTTTCTTT	CASSAGQGSATEAFF
few	TRBV6-5	TRBJ2-3	NA	TGTGCCAGCAGTTACACTTGGGGGGGGCCAGATACGCAGTATTTT	CASSYTWGGPDTQYF
NA	TRBV2	TRBJ2-3	NA	TGTGCCAGCAGGGGCAGGGATCGAAGCACAGATACGCAGTATTTT	CASRGRDRSTDTQYF
NA	TRBV24-1	TRBJ1-6	NA	TGTGCCACCAGTGATTCCCCTCCGACCTCAGGGAAGAGGTTGAGCTCCTATAATTCACCCCTCCACTTT	CATSDSPPTSGKRLSSYNSPLHF
NA	TRBV7-9	TRBJ2-1	NA	TGTGCCAGCAGCTTAGCGGTTGGGGGACCCTACAATGAGCAGTTCTTC	CASSLAVGGPYNEQFF
NA	TRBV19	TRBJ1-1	NA	TGTGCCAGTAGTATAACGGGGCGGGGCACTGAAGCTTTCTTT	CASSITGRGTEAFF
NA	TRBV18	TRBJ2-1	TRBD2	TGTGCCAGCTCACCTTCTAGCGGGAGTTGGAATGAGCAGTTCTTC	CASSPSSGSWNEQFF
NA	TRBV27	TRBJ2-7	TRBD1	TGTGCCAGCAGTTTAAGGGACAGCTTATCCTACGAGCAGTACTTC	CASSLRDSLSYEQYF
few	TRBV7-6	TRBJ1-2	NA	TGTGCCAGCAGCCCCGGCATGGGCTATGGCTACACCTTC	CASSPGMGYGYTF
NA	TRBV4-1	TRBJ2-3	NA	TGCGCCAGCAGCCAAGCGTCCCCTCGGGGGGCAACAGATACGCAGTATTTT	CASSQASPRGATDTQYF
NA	TRBV2	TRBJ2-5	NA	TGTGCCAGCAGTTTTGATAACCCCCAGACCCAGTACTTC	CASSFDNPQTQYF
NA	TRBV7-9	TRBJ2-5	NA	TGTGCCAGCAGCTTAAGGCAGGGGATTAGGGAGACCCAGTACTTC	CASSLRQGIRETQYF
NA	TRBV5-1	TRBJ1-2	NA	TGCGCCAGCAGCTTCCACAGTTCCTATGGCTACACCTTC	CASSFHSSYGYTF
NA	TRBV10-1	TRBJ1-5	NA	TGCGCCAGCAGTGATCCGCCGGACATCACAGGGCTTGGACAGCCCCAGCATTTT	CASSDPPDITGLGQPQHF
many	TRBV19	TRBJ2-1	TRBD1	TGTGCCAGTAGTAACAGGGGTGAGCAGTTCTTC	CASSNRGEQFF
once	TRBV28	TRBJ1-5	NA	TGTGCCAGCAGTGGGGGAGCGGATACGAGCAATCAGCCCCAGCATTTT	CASSGGADTSNQPQHF
NA	TRBV13	TRBJ2-7	NA	TGTGCCAGCAGCTCACTACAGGGAGAGGGGGGCCTCTACGAGCAGTACTTC	CASSSLQGEGGLYEQYF
NA	TRBV6-1	TRBJ2-3	TRBD2	TGTGCCAGCAGTGATCGGGGACTAGCGTACACAGATACGCAGTATTTT	CASSDRGLAYTDTQYF
NA	TRBV28	TRBJ2-7	NA	TGTGCCAGCGGGAAGGACACCTACTACGAGCAGTACTTC	CASGKDTYYEQYF
NA	TRBV27	TRBJ1-1	TRBD1	TGTGCCACCTTGTCCCGTACAGGGGGGATGAACACTGAAGCTTTCTTT	CATLSRTGGMNTEAFF
NA	TRBV30	TRBJ2-7	TRBD2	TGTGCCTGGCAAGAAGGGACTAGCGGGTACGAGCAGTACTTC	CAWQEGTSGYEQYF
NA	TRBV4-1	TRBJ1-1	NA	TGCGCCAGCAGCCTAGTCAATGACACTGAAGCTTTCTTT	CASSLVNDTEAFF
NA	TRBV6-5	TRBJ2-7	TRBD1	TGTGCCAGCATAGAATTTCGGGACAGAGACTACGAGCAGTACTTC	CASIEFRDRDYEQYF
NA	TRBV5-7	TRBJ1-1	TRBD1	TGTGCCAGCAGCCTGAAGGACAGGGGCCGGGGCACTGAAGCTTTCTTT	CASSLKDRGRGTEAFF
NA	TRBV9	TRBJ1-1	NA	TGTGCCAGCAGGCGGACAGCGAACACTGAAGCTTTCTTT	CASRRTANTEAFF
NA	TRBV7-8	TRBJ2-1	TRBD2	TGTGCCAGCAGCTATCTAACCATCCATAGCGGGGGGGCCCCAAATGAGCAGTTCTTC	CASSYLTIHSGGAPNEQFF
NA	TRBV5-1	TRBJ1-2	TRBD1	TGCGCCAGCAGCTCGGGACAGGGCGGTAACTATGGCTACACCTTC	CASSSGQGGNYGYTF
NA	TRBV29-1	TRBJ2-3	TRBD1	TGCAGCGGGGACAGAACCAGCACAGATACGCAGTATTTT	CSGDRTSTDTQYF
NA	TRBV10-3	TRBJ1-1	TRBD1	TGTGCCATCAGTGACACACAGGGGGCGTCGGCTTTCTTT	CAISDTQGASAFF
NA	TRBV6-6	TRBJ2-2	NA	TGTGCCAGCAGTTACTCGACGGGGGACACCGGGGAGCTGTTTTTT	CASSYSTGDTGELFF
NA	TRBV7-2	TRBJ1-2	TRBD1	TGTGCCAGCAGCATCTACCGACAGGGGGGAGCTAACTATGGCTACACCTTC	CASSIYRQGGANYGYTF
few	TRBV2	TRBJ1-2	NA	TGTGCCAGCAGCGTGCTCACCGGACATGGCTACACCTTC	CASSVLTGHGYTF
once	TRBV9	TRBJ1-2	NA	TGTGCCAGCAGCGAGGCGGGGGTCCATGGCTACACCTTC	CASSEAGVHGYTF
NA	TRBV5-1	TRBJ2-2	TRBD2	TGCGCCAGCAGTGGCGCGGGAGGACCCAACACCGGGGAGCTGTTTTTT	CASSGAGGPNTGELFF
NA	TRBV6-5	TRBJ2-2	TRBD2	TGTGCCAGCAGTTACCGCGGGGGAGTCACCGGGGAGCTGTTTTTT	CASSYRGGVTGELFF
once	TRBV15	TRBJ2-7	NA	TGTGCCACCAGCCTCGGGGGACACCAAAACTACGAGCAGTACTTC	CATSLGGHQNYEQYF
NA	TRBV2	TRBJ1-5	NA	TGTGCCAGCAGGGAGACGGGGAGCAATCAGCCCCAGCATTTT	CASRETGSNQPQHF
NA	TRBV18	TRBJ2-7	NA	TGTGCCAGCTCCAATGAGGCCAACGAGCAGTACTTC	CASSNEANEQYF
NA	TRBV5-5	TRBJ1-1	NA	TGTGCCAGCAGCTTGAGACCTGGCAGCCTCCTTGTTGACACTGAAGCTTTCTTT	CASSLRPGSLLVDTEAFF
NA	TRBV28	TRBJ1-1	NA	TGTGCCAGCAAAGGGGGGAGGGCCCTAAAGAGCCCTGAAGCTTTCTTT	CASKGGRALKSPEAFF
NA	TRBV28	TRBJ2-3	TRBD1	TGTGCCAGCAGTCCACTCCGGGACAGGGGGATTACCAGGAGAGATACGCAGTATTTT	CASSPLRDRGITRRDTQYF